This T cell receptor (beta chain) appears in the sequencing data of a study of T cell responses to AZD1222 COVID-19 vaccine. Study-wide points: Clonal diversity may have been underestimated, and the donors were mostly white British, with more females than males. Just a handful of AZD1222 recipients were seropositive at baseline. Two AZD1222 doses significantly raised spike-specific TCR breadth and depth over controls.

As regards this clone: Its antigen is not identified.

Here immunoSEQ multiplex PCR was the method, and the copy in TCRdb shows in-frame clones only, minus some. The sample contains approximately 170,000 clones, approximately 94% of which appear only once. Second doses that came at about 4 or about 12 weeks were put together. Looked up from germline, CDR1 is MNHEY and CDR2 is SVGAGI. The CDR3 sequence is 14 residues long. J lost 6 bases, V lost 2 bases, and 5 bases had no gene match. The chain employs TRBV6-5 and TRBJ1-2; 8 nucleotides align to TRBD1. The sequence derives from an adult who received the AZD1222 COVID-19 vaccine. The sequenced sample was peripheral blood, obtained 28 days after the second AZD1222 dose. The CDR3 protein is CASSYMAGGNGYTF. The DNA of the CDR3 is TGTGCCAGCAGTTACATGGCAGGGGGCAATGGCTACACCTTC.